This entry lists 5 T cell receptor beta chains sequenced from one sample in a study of T cell responses to AZD1222 COVID-19 vaccine. Here immunoSEQ multiplex PCR was the method, and the copy in TCRdb shows in-frame clones only, minus some. The table includes 120,000 or so clones, around nine tenths detected once. The sample here was peripheral blood, taken on day 0 of MenACWY control vaccination. These receptors were collected from an adult in good health.

The chain employs TRBV7-9 and TRBJ1-2; perhaps TRBD1 as D (5 bases). This CDR3 has 13 amino acids. CDR1 is SEHNR and CDR2 is FQNEAQ in the germline V gene (reference sequence). V shed 4 bases and J shed 3 bases, with 9 bases lying between them. For the CDR3, the DNA is TGTGCCAGCAGCTCCTCAGGGCACTATGGCTACACCTTC. This sequence encodes CASSSSGHYGYTF.

The V gene is TRBV5-6, the J gene TRBJ1-1; TRBD1 aligns across 7 bases. V was clipped by 3 bases and J by 0 bases; unmatched bases: 8. This CDR3 has 16 amino acids. Germline V gene sequence: CDR1 SGHDT, CDR2 YYEEEE. This CDR3 is CASSWRGHLLNTEAFF. Written as DNA, the CDR3 is TGTGCCAGCAGCTGGAGGGGGCACCTTTTGAACACTGAAGCTTTCTTT.

V gene TRBV10-2 combines with J gene TRBJ2-5; D is unresolved. Germline values: CDR1 WSHSY, CDR2 SAAADI. The ends were cut back, 2 bases at V and 4 bases at J, with 14 bases in the middle. There are 15 residues in the CDR3. As DNA, the CDR3 is TGCGCCAGCAGTGAGCCGTTCAGCTCTGGAGAGACCCAGTACTTC. Protein sequence: CASSEPFSSGETQYF.

The chain is built from TRBV7-9 and TRBJ2-7; D is perhaps TRBD2 (5 bases). Trimming shortened V by 7 bases and J by 6 bases, and 13 bases separated the two germline ends. CDR3 size: 12 residues. In germline, CDR1 is SEHNR, CDR2 FQNEAQ (reference sequence). The CDR3 loop is CASTRAGLEQYF. In DNA form, the CDR3 reads TGTGCCAGCACCCGAGCTGGACTCGAGCAGTACTTC.

The chain is built from TRBV5-1 and TRBJ2-3; 9 positions match TRBD2. The ends lost 1 base at V and 3 bases at J; junction bases unmatched: 12. Germline V CDR1 and CDR2: SGHRS, YFSETQ. The CDR3 is 18 amino acids. Here the CDR3 reads CASSLWWREGFVTDTQYF. In DNA, the CDR3 is TGCGCCAGCAGCTTGTGGTGGCGGGAGGGATTTGTGACAGATACGCAGTATTTT.